The clone carrying this T cell receptor (beta chain) was seen more than once but under ten times. Libraries were prepared by immunoSEQ multiplex PCR; TCRdb keeps only in-frame clonotypes and omits some of them. The data hold roughly 180,000 clones, with about 89% observed a single time. This sample was taken from a study of cytomegalovirus exposure and HLA in healthy donors. Study details: The use of the same platform for the 100 to 150 validation repertoires and the roughly 700 first-cohort repertoires was reported by a later analysis.

The receptor was derived from a man aged 25-45 years in good health and CMV-seropositive. Sequenced input: PBMCs.

The DNA for the CDR3 is TGTGCCAGCAGCCGGGGACAGTTCATGTCACCCCTCCACTTT. It encodes CASSRGQFMSPLHF. V gene TRBV7-2 combines with J gene TRBJ1-6; 7 nucleotides agree with TRBD1. V lost 5 bases and J lost 10; bases outside the gene matches: 8. From germline, CDR1 is SGHTA and CDR2 FQGNSA. This CDR3 spans 14 amino acids.